This T cell receptor (beta chain) was identified during a study of CD8 T cells in ankylosing spondylitis. The ends lost 6 bases at V and 5 bases at J; junction bases unmatched: 5. The length of the CDR3 is 13 residues. Remarks on this clonotype: What it recognizes is unknown. One base away lies a much larger clone, so this may be a sequencing read error.

Study results and caveats: Characteristic of ankylosing spondylitis blood, it appeared, was a TCR beta motif comprising several highly homologous variants. From matched ankylosing spondylitis synovial fluid, disease-linked clones were reportedly recovered at significantly enriched levels.

TCRdb redid the calling of the 5' RACE reads with MiXCR, one entry per CDR3 protein. The sample yields about 130,000 distinct CDR3 sequences, around 6.6% seen once. The receptor's source is a female donor with ankylosing spondylitis or in good health (not recorded which). The chain employs TRBV12-3 or TRBV12-4 and TRBJ2-7, with 9 bases lining up with TRBD2. The specimen sequenced was blood, either unsorted or a sorted T cell fraction (not recorded which). CDR3 in DNA: TGTGCCAGCAGGCCAGCGGGGGGCAACGAGCAGTACTTC. It specifies CASRPAGGNEQYF.